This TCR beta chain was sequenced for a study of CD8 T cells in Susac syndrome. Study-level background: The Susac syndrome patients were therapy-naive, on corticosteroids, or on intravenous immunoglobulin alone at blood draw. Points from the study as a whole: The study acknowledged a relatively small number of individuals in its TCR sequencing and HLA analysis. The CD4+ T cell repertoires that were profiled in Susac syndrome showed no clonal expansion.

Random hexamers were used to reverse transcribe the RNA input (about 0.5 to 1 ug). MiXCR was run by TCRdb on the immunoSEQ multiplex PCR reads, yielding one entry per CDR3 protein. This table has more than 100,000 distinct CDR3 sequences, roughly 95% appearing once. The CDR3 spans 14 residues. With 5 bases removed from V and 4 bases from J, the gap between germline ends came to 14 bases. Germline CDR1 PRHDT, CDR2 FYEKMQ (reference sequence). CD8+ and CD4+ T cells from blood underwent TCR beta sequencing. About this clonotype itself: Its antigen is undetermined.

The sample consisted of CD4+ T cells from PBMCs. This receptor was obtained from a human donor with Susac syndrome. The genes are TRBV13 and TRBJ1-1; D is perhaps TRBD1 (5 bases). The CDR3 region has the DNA TGTGCCAGCAGCCCGGGGACCCGAGGCACTGAAGCTTTCTTT. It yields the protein CASSPGTRGTEAFF.